Reported below is one T cell receptor (beta chain). This specimen comes from a study of blood T cell repertoires in COVID-19. Germline V gene sequence: CDR1 MNHNY, CDR2 SVGAGI (reference sequence). This CDR3 has 14 amino acids. V lost 5 bases and J 1 base, leaving 9 bases between the germline ends. Assay: immunoSEQ multiplex PCR; the TCRdb copy retains only in-frame clones and omits some. The sample yields over 75,000 clones, more than 60% seen once. The TCR comes from a human donor in a cohort sampled during active COVID-19. Material for sequencing was peripheral blood. The genes are TRBV6-6 and TRBJ2-1; a weak D match, TRBD2 (5 bases). The DNA of the CDR3 is TGTGCCAGCAGTCCAACTAGTTCCTACAATGAGCAGTTCTTC. Translated, it gives CASSPTSSYNEQFF.